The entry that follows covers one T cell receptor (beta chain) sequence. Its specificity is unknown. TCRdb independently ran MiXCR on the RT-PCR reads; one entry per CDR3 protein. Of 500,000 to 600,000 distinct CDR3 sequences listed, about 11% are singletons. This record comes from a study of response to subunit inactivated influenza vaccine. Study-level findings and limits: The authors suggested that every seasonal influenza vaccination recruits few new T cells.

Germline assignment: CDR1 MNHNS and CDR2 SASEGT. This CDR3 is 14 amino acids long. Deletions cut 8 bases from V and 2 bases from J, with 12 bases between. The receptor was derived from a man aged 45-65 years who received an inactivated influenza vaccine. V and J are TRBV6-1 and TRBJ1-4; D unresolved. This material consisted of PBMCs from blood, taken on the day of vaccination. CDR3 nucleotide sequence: TGTGCCAGCCGAAGGGAAGAGACTAATGAAAAACTGTTTTTT. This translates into CASRREETNEKLFF.